Sequencing of this T cell receptor beta chain was carried out in a study of blood T cell repertoires in COVID-19. The CDR3 extends over 17 amino acids. V dropped 0 bases and J dropped 8; count of bases not matched to a gene: 9. Germline V lookup: CDR1 ENHRY, CDR2 SYGVKD. Profiling relied on immunoSEQ multiplex PCR, and the TCRdb table lists in-frame clones only, not all of them. The sample carries about 440,000 clones, 88% recorded once. Sequencing was performed on peripheral blood. V usage is TRBV10-3 and J usage is TRBJ2-1; TRBD2 agrees at 11 bases. The receptor's source is a woman aged 50 to 65 with COVID-19, enrolled during active disease. The CDR3 region is CAISESTSGATLDEQFF. In DNA form, the CDR3 reads TGTGCCATCAGTGAGTCGACTAGCGGGGCCACCTTGGATGAGCAGTTCTTC.